The following is a T cell receptor (beta chain) sequence with its context. Many counts were recorded for this clonotype. It lacks a known antigen. The sample holds no much larger clone one base away, and base qualities are not on file. Compared with germline, V lacks 6 bases and J lacks 6 bases; bases without a gene match: 1. CDR1 and CDR2 are drawn from the germline V gene: SGHAT, FQNNGV. The CDR3 numbers 12 residues from cysteine through phenylalanine. The DNA shown is the 36-base CDR3, in frame from base 1. Ophthalmopathy patients had moderately to severely active disease, with a Clinical Activity Score of 3 or more, a NOSPECS grade of 4 or more, and a disease duration of less than 3 months. The study excluded patients with uncontrolled infections, other autoimmune diseases, pregnancy or lactation. Diagnoses were established on the basis of clinical symptoms, serum thyroxine and TRAb, thyroid ultrasound, and orbital computed tomography. PBMCs were separated from 8 to 10 ml of fresh peripheral blood using Ficoll-Paque density gradient centrifugation. Total RNA was extracted with Trizol reagent, and quality was checked on an Agilent 2100 Bioanalyzer.

This sample stems from a study of T cells in Graves' hyperthyroidism and ophthalmopathy (dated by TCRdb to the late 2010s). Describing the broader study: Peripheral blood samples were taken at the time of initial diagnosis, prior to any treatment. A discovery cohort of roughly 96 patients, fewer than 50 with Graves' ophthalmopathy and approximately 55 with stable Graves' hyperthyroidism, was used to find distinguishing TCR V-J signatures. Prospective prediction of ophthalmopathy was tested in an independent validation cohort of 18 to 20 hyperthyroidism patients and around 16 patients who later progressed to ophthalmopathy. The 100 or so discovery patients were randomly split 7:3 into training and test sets. In over five Graves' hyperthyroidism patients, the study also compared T-cell repertoires from thyroid tissue with T-cell repertoires from blood. Following sampling, methimazole starting at 30 mg daily was given to hyperthyroidism patients, and high-dose intravenous methylprednisolone was given to ophthalmopathy patients. The paper reports TCR Vbeta CDR3 sequencing of approximately 140 peripheral blood samples: some 44 ophthalmopathy, roughly 80 hyperthyroidism and around 17 progressor patients. The full study reports these points: Most expanded thyroid clonotypes (frequency above 0.001) were also detected in blood, a finding suggesting that blood repertoires may reflect thyroid immune responses. Ophthalmopathy was separated from stable hyperthyroidism by a 13 V-J signature model, with about 88% sensitivity and approximately 84% specificity obtained in cross-validation and 80%/75% obtained in testing. No statistical method was used to set the sample size in advance, and investigators knew the group allocation. In validation, the model predicted progression to ophthalmopathy with approximately 71% sensitivity and about 72% specificity, a median of 6.5 months before onset.

The TCR beta CDR3 regions were amplified from RNA transcripts. The TCR CDR3 was subjected to a first round of RT-PCR using the HTBI primer set and the Qiagen OneStep RT-PCR kit. The libraries were constructed in a second round of multiplex PCR and then size-selected and purified. Paired-end sequencing of the libraries was performed with 100 bp reads on an Illumina HiSeq2000. The study's own analysis went as follows. SOAPnuke was used to process the raw data, throwing out any read that contained adapters or uncalled bases, had a mean Phred below 15, or lacked an exact constant-primer or identifier match. High-quality paired reads were merged using COPE v1.2.5, and each unique nucleotide sequence was defined as a clonotype. MiTCR v1.1 was used to align clonotypes to the IMGT TRBV, TRBD and TRBJ reference segments. The analysis was restricted to V-J combinations with a frequency above 0.0001, which together covered about 99% of the repertoires. The TCS score was defined as F50 (clonal expansion) divided by E x V (chaos), with BLOSUM62-based TCRdist calculated between CDR3 peptides within each V-J. Welch's t-statistics and random forest reduced several hundred V-J features to around 14, which were used in a naive Bayes classifier (R e1071). TCRdb redid the processing of the public reads, applying fastp at Q25 and MiXCR, and retained in-frame beta chains. Rows with one shared CDR3 protein collapse into an entry with the most common genes and DNA. TCRdb's processing, not the authors' own work, is the source of the V and J calls. For this sample there are around 500,000 distinct CDR3 sequences; about 16% appear just once. The top ten constitute approximately 32% of the sample.

This receptor was taken from a woman in her 30s with Graves' ophthalmopathy. The chain is made from TRBV11-2 and TRBJ2-2; 7 central bases correspond to TRBD1. Specimen: blood. CDR3 protein: CASSQGAGELFF. The DNA sequence is TGTGCCAGCAGTCAGGGGGCCGGGGAGCTGTTTTTT.